This section outlines one TCR beta chain sequence together with its context. The antigen is not known. The entry originates in a study of Ad26.COV2.S vaccination and SARS-CoV-2 variants. Study information: Ad26.COV2.S was injected intramuscularly once or twice, 56 days apart. Points from the study as a whole: Analytic work on TCR breadth and depth might have understated the full extent of total T cell responses.

Documented treatment: approximately 18 received Ad26.COV2.S at low or high dose, single or two shots; roughly 5 received placebo; per-sample allocation not given. Samples came from day 63 after the first vaccine or placebo injection. Wuhan-strain SARS-CoV-2 spike was expressed by the Ad26 vector that made up the vaccine. The CDR3 runs 13 residues. The germline V and J ends were trimmed by 0 bases and 5 bases, with 7 bases remaining between them. Germline loops: CDR1 SGHAT, CDR2 FQNNGV. Clones were sequenced by immunoSEQ multiplex PCR, and TCRdb holds only the in-frame ones, with some missing. The data contain 400,000 or so clones, approximately 91% of them singletons.

The TCR comes from a person between 18 and 59 years old who received the Ad26.COV2.S COVID-19 vaccine or a placebo. The sample in question was peripheral blood, obtained in a trial of Ad26.COV2.S vaccine versus placebo. This chain uses TRBV11-2 with TRBJ2-5; the D gene is possibly TRBD2 (5 bases). This CDR3 is CASSLDLAETQYF. The CDR3 coding sequence is TGTGCCAGCAGCTTAGATTTAGCGGAGACCCAGTACTTC.